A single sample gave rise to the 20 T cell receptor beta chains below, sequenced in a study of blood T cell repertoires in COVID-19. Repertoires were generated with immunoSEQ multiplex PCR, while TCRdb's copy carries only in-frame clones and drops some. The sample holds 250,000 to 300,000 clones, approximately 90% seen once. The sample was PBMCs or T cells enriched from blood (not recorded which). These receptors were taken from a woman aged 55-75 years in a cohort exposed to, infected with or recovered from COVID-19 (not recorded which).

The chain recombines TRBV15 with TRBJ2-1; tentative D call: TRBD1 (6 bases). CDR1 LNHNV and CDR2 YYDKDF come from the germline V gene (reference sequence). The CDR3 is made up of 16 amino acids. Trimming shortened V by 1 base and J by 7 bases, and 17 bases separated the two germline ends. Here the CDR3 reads CATSRGPLTGGNEQFF. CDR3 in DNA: TGTGCCACCAGCAGAGGCCCCCTGACAGGTGGAAATGAGCAGTTCTTC.

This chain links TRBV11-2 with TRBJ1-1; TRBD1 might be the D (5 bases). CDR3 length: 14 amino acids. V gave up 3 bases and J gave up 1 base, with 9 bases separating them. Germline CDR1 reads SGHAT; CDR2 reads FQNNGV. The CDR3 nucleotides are TGTGCCAGCAGCTTTACCCAGGGGAACACTGAAGCTTTCTTT. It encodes CASSFTQGNTEAFF.

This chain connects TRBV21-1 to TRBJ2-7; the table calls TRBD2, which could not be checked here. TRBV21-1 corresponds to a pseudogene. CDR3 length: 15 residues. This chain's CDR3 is CASSKGLADTYEQYF. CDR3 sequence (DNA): TGTGCCAGCAGCAAGGGACTAGCGGACACCTACGAGCAGTACTTC.

The CDR3 DNA sequence: TGCGCCAGCAGCGGCTTAAGTGCTTCCGGGGAGCTGTTTTTT. It translates to CASSGLSASGELFF. The chain combines TRBV5-1 with TRBJ2-2, with no clear D. CDR3 length: 14 residues. Germline CDR1 is SGHRS and CDR2 is YFSETQ. Trimming left V 4 bases short and J 6 bases short, with 13 bases between.

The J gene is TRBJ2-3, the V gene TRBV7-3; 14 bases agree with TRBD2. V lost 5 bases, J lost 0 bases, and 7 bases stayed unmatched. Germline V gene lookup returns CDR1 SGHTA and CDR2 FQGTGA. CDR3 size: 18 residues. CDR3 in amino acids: CASSPGTSGSVSTDTQYF. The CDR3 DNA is TGTGCCAGCAGCCCGGGGACTAGCGGGAGTGTAAGCACAGATACGCAGTATTTT. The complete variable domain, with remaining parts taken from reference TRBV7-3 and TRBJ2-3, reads GAGVSQTPSNKVTEKGKYVELRCDPISGHTALYWYRQSLGQGPEFLIYFQGTGAADDSGLPNDRFFAVRPEGSVSTLKIQRTERGDSAVYLCASSPGTSGSVSTDTQYFGPGTRLTVL.

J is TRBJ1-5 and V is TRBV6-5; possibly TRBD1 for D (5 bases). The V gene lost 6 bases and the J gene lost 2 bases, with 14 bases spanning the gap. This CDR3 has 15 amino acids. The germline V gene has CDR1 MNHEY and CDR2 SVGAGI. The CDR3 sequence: CASRLGVGGNQPQHF. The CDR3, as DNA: TGTGCCAGCAGGTTAGGGGTAGGAGGCAATCAGCCCCAGCATTTT.

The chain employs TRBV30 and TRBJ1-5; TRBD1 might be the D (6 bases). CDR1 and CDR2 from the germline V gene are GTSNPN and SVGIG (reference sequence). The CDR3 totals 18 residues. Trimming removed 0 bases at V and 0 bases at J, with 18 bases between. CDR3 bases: TGTGCCTGGAGTGTCCCCCGGACAGTCCATTATAGCAATCAGCCCCAGCATTTT. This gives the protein CAWSVPRTVHYSNQPQHF. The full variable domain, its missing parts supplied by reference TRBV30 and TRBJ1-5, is SQTIHQWPATLVQPVGSPLSLECTVEGTSNPNLYWYRQAAGRGLQLLFYSVGIGQISSEVPQNLSASRPQDRQFILSSKKLLLSDSGFYLCAWSVPRTVHYSNQPQHFGDGTRLSIL.

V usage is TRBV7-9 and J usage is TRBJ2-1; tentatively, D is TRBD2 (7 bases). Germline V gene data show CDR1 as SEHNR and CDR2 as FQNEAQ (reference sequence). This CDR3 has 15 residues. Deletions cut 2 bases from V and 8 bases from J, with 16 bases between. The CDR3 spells CASSLRGGTRYEQFF. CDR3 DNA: TGTGCCAGCAGCTTAAGGGGGGGTACAAGGTATGAGCAGTTCTTC.

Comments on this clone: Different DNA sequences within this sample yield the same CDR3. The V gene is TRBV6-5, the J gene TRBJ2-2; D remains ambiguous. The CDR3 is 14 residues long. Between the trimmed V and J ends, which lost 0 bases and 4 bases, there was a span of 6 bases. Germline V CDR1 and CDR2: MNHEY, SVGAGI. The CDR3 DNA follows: TGTGCCAGCAGTTACTCAACTGGCACCGGGGAGCTGTTTTTT. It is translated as CASSYSTGTGELFF.

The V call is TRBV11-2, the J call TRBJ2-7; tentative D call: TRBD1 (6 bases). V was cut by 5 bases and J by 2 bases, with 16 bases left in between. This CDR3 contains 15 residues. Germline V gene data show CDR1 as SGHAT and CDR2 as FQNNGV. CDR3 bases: TGTGCCAGCAGCCGAACGGACAGCCGAACCTACGAGCAGTACTTC. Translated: CASSRTDSRTYEQYF.

CDR3 DNA sequence: TGTGCCAGCAGCTTCTTACAGAGCTCCTACAATGAGCAGTTCTTC. Translating it yields CASSFLQSSYNEQFF. The chain joins TRBV5-4 to TRBJ2-1; D unresolved. The CDR3 length is 15 residues. Germline assignment: CDR1 SGHNT and CDR2 YYREEE (reference sequence). V lost 2 bases and J lost 0, with 9 bases in between.

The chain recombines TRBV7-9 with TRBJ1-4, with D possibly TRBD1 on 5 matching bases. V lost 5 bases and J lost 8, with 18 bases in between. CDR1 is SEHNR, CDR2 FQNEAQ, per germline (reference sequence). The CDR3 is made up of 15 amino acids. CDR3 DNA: TGTGCCAGCAGCCCATCCCGGGGGGGGGAAGAAAAACTGTTTTTT. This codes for CASSPSRGGEEKLFF.

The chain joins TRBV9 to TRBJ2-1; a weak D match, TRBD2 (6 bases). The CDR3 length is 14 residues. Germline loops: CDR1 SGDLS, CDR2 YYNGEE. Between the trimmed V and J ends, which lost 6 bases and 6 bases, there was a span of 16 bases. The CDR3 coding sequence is TGTGCCAGCACGGTCCGCGAGGGAGGCAATGAGCAGTTCTTC. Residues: CASTVREGGNEQFF.

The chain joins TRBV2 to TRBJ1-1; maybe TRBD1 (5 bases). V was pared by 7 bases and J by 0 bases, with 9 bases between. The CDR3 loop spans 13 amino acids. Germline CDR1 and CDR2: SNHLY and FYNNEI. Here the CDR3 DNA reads TGTGCCAGCATAACACAGGTGAACACTGAAGCTTTCTTT. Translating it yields CASITQVNTEAFF.

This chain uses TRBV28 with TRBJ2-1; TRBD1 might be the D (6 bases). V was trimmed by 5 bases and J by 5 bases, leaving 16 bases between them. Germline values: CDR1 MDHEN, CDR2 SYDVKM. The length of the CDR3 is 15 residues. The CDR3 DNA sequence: TGTGCCAGCAGTGGGTACAGGGAACTCAACAATGAGCAGTTCTTC. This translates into CASSGYRELNNEQFF.

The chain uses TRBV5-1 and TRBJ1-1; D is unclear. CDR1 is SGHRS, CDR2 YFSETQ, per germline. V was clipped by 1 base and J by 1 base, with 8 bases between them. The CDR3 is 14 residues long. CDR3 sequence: CASSLSPGNTEAFF. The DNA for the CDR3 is TGCGCCAGCAGCTTGTCCCCAGGGAACACTGAAGCTTTCTTT.

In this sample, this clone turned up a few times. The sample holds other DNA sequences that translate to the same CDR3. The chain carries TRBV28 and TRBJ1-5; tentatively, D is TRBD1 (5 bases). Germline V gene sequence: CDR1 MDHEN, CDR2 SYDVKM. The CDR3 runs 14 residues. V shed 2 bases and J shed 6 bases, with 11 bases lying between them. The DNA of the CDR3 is TGTGCCAGCAGTTTACGGCAGGGCGGTCAGCCCCAGCATTTT. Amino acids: CASSLRQGGQPQHF.

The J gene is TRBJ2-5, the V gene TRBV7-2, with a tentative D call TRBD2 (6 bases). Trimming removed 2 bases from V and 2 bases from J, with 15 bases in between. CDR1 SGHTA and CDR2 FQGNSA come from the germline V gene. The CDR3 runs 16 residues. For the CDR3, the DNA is TGTGCCAGCAGCTTAAACCCGCGGGGTCCTCAAGAGACCCAGTACTTC. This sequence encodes CASSLNPRGPQETQYF.

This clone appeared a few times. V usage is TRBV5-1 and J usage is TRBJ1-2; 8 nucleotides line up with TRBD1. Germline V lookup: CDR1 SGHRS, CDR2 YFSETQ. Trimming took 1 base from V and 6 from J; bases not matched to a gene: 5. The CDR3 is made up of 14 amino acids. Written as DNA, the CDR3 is TGCGCCAGCAGCTTGTGGCAGGGGGCAGATGGCTACACCTTC. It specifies CASSLWQGADGYTF.

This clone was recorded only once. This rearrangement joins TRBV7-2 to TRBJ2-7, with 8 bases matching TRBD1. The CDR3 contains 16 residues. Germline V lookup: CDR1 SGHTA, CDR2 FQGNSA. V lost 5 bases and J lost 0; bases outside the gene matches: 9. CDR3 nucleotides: TGTGCCAGCAGCGCCCGGACAGGGCCGAGCTCCTACGAGCAGTACTTC. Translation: CASSARTGPSSYEQYF. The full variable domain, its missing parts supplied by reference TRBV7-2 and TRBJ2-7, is GAGVSQSPSNKVTEKGKDVELRCDPISGHTALYWYRQSLGQGLEFLIYFQGNSAPDKSGLPSDRFSAERTGGSVSTLTIQRTQQEDSAVYLCASSARTGPSSYEQYFGPGTRLTVT.